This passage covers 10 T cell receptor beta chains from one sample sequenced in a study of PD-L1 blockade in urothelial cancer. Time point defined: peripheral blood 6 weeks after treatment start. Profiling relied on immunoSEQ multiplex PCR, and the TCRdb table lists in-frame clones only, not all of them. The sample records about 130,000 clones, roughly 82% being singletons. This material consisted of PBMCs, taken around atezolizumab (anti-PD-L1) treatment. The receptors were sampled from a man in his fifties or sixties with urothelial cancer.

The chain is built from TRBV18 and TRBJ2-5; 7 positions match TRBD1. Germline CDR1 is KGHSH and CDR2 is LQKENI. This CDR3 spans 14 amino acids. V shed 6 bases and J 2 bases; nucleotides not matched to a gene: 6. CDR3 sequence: CASSHDRVQETQYF. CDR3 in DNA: TGTGCCAGCTCCCACGACAGGGTACAAGAGACCCAGTACTTC.

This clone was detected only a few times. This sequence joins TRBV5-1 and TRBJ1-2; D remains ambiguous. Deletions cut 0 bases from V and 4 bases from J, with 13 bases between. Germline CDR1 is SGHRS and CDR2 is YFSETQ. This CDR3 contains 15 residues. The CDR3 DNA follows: TGCGCCAGCAGCTTGGATCTAGCGGGTACCTATGGCTACACCTTC. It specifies CASSLDLAGTYGYTF.

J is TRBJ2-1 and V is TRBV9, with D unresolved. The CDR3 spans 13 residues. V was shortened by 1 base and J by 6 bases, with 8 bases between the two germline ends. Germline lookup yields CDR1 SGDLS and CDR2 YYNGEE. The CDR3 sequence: CASSVLSVNEQFF. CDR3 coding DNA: TGTGCCAGCAGCGTACTTTCGGTCAATGAGCAGTTCTTC. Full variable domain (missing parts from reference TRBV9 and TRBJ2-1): DSGVTQTPKHLITATGQRVTLRCSPRSGDLSVYWYQQSLDQGLQFLIQYYNGEERAKGNILERFSAQQFPDLHSELNLSSLELGDSALYFCASSVLSVNEQFFGPGTRLTVL.

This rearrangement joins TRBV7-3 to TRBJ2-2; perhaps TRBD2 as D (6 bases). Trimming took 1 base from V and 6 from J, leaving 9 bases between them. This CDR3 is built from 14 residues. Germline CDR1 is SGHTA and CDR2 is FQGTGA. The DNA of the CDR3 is TGTGCCAGCAGCTTAAGCGGGAATTCCGGGGAGCTGTTTTTT. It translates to CASSLSGNSGELFF.

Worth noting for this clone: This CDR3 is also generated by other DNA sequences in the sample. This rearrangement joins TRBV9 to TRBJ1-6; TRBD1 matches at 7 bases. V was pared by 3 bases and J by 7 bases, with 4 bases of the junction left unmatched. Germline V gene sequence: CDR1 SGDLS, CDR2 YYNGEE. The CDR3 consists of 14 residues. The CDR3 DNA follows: TGTGCCAGCAGCGCGCGACAGGGAAATTCACCCCTCCACTTT. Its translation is CASSARQGNSPLHF.

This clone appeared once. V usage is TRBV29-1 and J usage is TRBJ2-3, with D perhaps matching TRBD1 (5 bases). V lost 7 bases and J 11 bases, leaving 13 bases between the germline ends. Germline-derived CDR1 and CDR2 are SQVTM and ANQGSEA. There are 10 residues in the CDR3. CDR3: CSGRQSQQYF. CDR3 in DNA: TGCAGCGGAAGACAGAGCCAGCAGTATTTT.

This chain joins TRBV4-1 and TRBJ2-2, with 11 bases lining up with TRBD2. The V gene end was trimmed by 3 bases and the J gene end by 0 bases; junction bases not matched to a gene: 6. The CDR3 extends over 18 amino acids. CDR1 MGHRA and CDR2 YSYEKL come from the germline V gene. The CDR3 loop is CASSHRTSGPTNTGELFF. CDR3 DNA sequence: TGCGCCAGCAGCCACAGGACTAGCGGGCCTACGAACACCGGGGAGCTGTTTTTT.

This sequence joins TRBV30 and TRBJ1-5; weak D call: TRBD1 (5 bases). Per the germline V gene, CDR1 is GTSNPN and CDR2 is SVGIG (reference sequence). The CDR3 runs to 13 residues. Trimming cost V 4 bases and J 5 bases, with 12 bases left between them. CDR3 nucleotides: TGTGCCTGGACCTCGGGGGGAGATCAGCCCCAGCATTTT. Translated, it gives CAWTSGGDQPQHF.

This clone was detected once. CDR3 residues: CASSNEPGKLFF. DNA for the CDR3: TGTGCCAGCAGCAATGAGCCTGGAAAACTGTTTTTT. The gene calls are TRBV9 and TRBJ1-4; no firm D call. Trimming removed 4 bases at V and 10 bases at J, with 11 bases between. CDR1 is SGDLS, CDR2 YYNGEE, per germline. The CDR3 sequence is 12 residues long.

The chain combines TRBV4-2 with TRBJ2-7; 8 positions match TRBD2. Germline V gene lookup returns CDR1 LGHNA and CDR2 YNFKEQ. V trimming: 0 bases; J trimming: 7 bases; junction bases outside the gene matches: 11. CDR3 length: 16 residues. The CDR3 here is CASSQDLPSGSIEQYF. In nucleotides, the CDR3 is TGTGCCAGCAGCCAAGATCTTCCCAGCGGGAGTATAGAGCAGTACTTC.